Reported below is one T cell receptor beta chain. This sample stems from a study of neoadjuvant anti-PD-1 for oral cavity cancer. On the study more broadly: Non-progressing patients received a fourth nivolumab dose near day 43, then surgery on days 50-56.

Germline V CDR1 and CDR2: SGHTS, YDEGEE. J lost 2 bases, V lost 6 bases, and 6 bases had no gene match. CDR3 length equals 14 residues. Patients were newly diagnosed with stage II-IVA oral cavity squamous cell carcinoma without prior systemic or radiation treatment. Patients had HPV-negative, locally advanced oral cavity squamous cell carcinoma. Assay used: immunoSEQ multiplex PCR; TCRdb lists only in-frame clones, some missing. The data hold under 7,000 clones, with 74% observed a single time. V is TRBV5-8 and J is TRBJ2-5; 8 bases fit TRBD1. The specimen was PBMCs, collected before nivolumab (anti-PD-1) treatment. The TCR sequence derives from a person aged 40 to 85 with oral cavity squamous cell carcinoma. This CDR3 reads CASNQGQEQETQYF. DNA for the CDR3: TGTGCCAGCAACCAGGGACAGGAACAAGAGACCCAGTACTTC. The whole variable domain, remainder taken from reference TRBV5-8 and TRBJ2-5, is EAGVTQSPTHLIKTRGQQATLRCSPISGHTSVYWYQQALGLGLQFLLWYDEGEERNRGNFPPRFSGRQFPNYSSELNVNALELEDSALYLCASNQGQEQETQYFGPGTRLLVL.